This T cell receptor beta chain derives from a study of CD4 and CD8 cells across lung adenocarcinoma regions. Trimming stripped 9 bases from V and 11 bases from J, with 28 bases between. The germline V gene encodes CDR1 MNHNS and CDR2 SASEGT. The CDR3 has 15 residues. The patients had localized lung adenocarcinoma, a non-small cell subtype. TCRdb itself ran the PCR reads through MiXCR, one entry per CDR3 protein. The repertoire holds fewer than 30,000 distinct CDR3 sequences, with 53% as singletons. The TCR originated in a male donor with lung adenocarcinoma. The CD4 and CD8 labels of this study may be unreliable. Input material: CD8+ T cells from the center of a lung tumor. The V call is TRBV6-1, the J call TRBJ2-5, with a possible D match to TRBD2 (7 bases). The CDR3 region has the DNA TGTGCCAGGGGGACCGGGGGCGGGGGCCGAGATACGCAGTACTTC. Its translation is CARGTGGGGRDTQYF.